Listed here are 28 T cell receptor beta chains from one sample, sequenced in a study of blood T cells in healthy people across ages. A second PCR, run for about 7 to 11 cycles, used a sample-barcoded 5' primer plus a J-beta primer mix. MiXCR was run by TCRdb on the 5' RACE reads, yielding one entry per CDR3 protein. The sample consists of roughly 800,000 distinct CDR3 sequences, 25% of them appearing once. The same specimen was also included in a second study, on T cells of mothers and their children.

The sample taken for sequencing was blood. These receptors originate from a boy younger than 18 in good health.

This clonotype was detected only a few times. The rearrangement joins TRBV9 to TRBJ1-1; D unclear. Trimming stripped 1 base from V and 1 base from J, with 8 bases between. Germline V lookup: CDR1 SGDLS, CDR2 YYNGEE. This CDR3 has 14 residues. CDR3 in amino acids: CASSVLETNTEAFF. The CDR3 bases are TGTGCCAGCAGCGTACTCGAAACGAACACTGAAGCTTTCTTT.

The chain employs TRBV7-2 and TRBJ2-3; 8 bases match TRBD2. CDR1 and CDR2 (germline): SGHTA, FQGNSA. The CDR3 is 19 amino acids. Trimming took 3 bases from V and 4 from J; bases not matched to a gene: 18. The CDR3 is CASSFQTRRASGRADTQYF. DNA of the CDR3: TGTGCCAGCAGCTTCCAGACCCGGAGAGCTAGCGGGCGCGCAGATACGCAGTATTTT.

This clonotype has just a few counts. CDR3 loop: CAISERDRYQETQYF. CDR3 DNA: TGTGCCATCAGTGAGCGAGACAGGTACCAAGAGACCCAGTACTTC. This chain uses TRBV10-3 with TRBJ2-5; a weak D match, TRBD1 (6 bases). Germline loops: CDR1 ENHRY, CDR2 SYGVKD. The CDR3 runs 15 residues. V lost 2 bases and J lost 0, with 10 bases in between.

This clonotype came up a few times. The J gene is TRBJ2-5, the V gene TRBV7-9; the D is unclear. Germline assignment: CDR1 SEHNR and CDR2 FQNEAQ (reference sequence). The CDR3 sequence is 14 residues long. The V gene lost 5 bases and the J gene lost 4 bases, with 14 bases spanning the gap. The CDR3 DNA reads TGTGCCAGCAGCGCAGACAAATCAGGAGAGACCCAGTACTTC. It encodes CASSADKSGETQYF.

J is TRBJ2-6 and V is TRBV6-5; possibly TRBD1 for D (5 bases). Deletions cut 0 bases from V and 0 bases from J, with 15 bases between. This CDR3 is 19 amino acids long. Germline V gene lookup returns CDR1 MNHEY and CDR2 SVGAGI. Here the CDR3 DNA reads TGTGCCAGCAGTTACTCGATCAGGGCATTCCCCTCTGGGGCCAACGTCCTGACTTTC. Amino acids: CASSYSIRAFPSGANVLTF.

This chain connects TRBV15 to TRBJ1-3; D is uncertain. Germline values: CDR1 LNHNV, CDR2 YYDKDF (reference sequence). V was trimmed by 0 bases and J by 3 bases, leaving 12 bases between them. The CDR3 length is 16 residues. The chain's CDR3 is CATSRDHRTVGNTIYF. Here the CDR3 DNA reads TGTGCCACCAGCAGAGATCATAGGACCGTTGGAAACACCATATATTTT.

The V gene is TRBV12-3 or TRBV12-4, the J gene TRBJ2-1, with a weak D call TRBD2 (5 bases). Trimming removed 7 bases from V and 2 bases from J, with 15 bases in between. CDR3 length: 15 amino acids. Here the CDR3 reads CASTPGSRAYNEQFF. Here the CDR3 DNA reads TGTGCCAGCACCCCGGGGAGTAGGGCCTACAATGAGCAGTTCTTC.

The chain carries TRBV28 and TRBJ2-7; D may correspond to TRBD1 or TRBD2 (5 bases each). Trimming cost V 6 bases and J 0 bases, with 12 bases left between them. CDR3 length equals 14 residues. Germline loops: CDR1 MDHEN, CDR2 SYDVKM. The CDR3 nucleotides are TGTGCCAGCAGCCTAGAGGGGAACTCCTACGAGCAGTACTTC. Translated, it gives CASSLEGNSYEQYF.

The chain recombines TRBV29-1 with TRBJ2-6, with TRBD1 matching 9 bases. CDR3 size: 15 residues. The V and J ends lost 6 bases and 0 bases, in that order; junction bases with no gene match: 3. Germline V lookup: CDR1 SQVTM, CDR2 ANQGSEA. The CDR3 region is CSVGTGFSGANVLTF. Here the CDR3 DNA reads TGCAGCGTCGGGACAGGGTTCTCTGGGGCCAACGTCCTGACTTTC.

This clonotype showed up many times. This chain uses TRBV6-5 with TRBJ2-3; TRBD2 matches at 7 bases. The CDR3 totals 17 residues. V dropped 0 bases and J dropped 2; count of bases not matched to a gene: 8. The germline V gene encodes CDR1 MNHEY and CDR2 SVGAGI. The CDR3 protein is CASSYSLPGGITDTQYF. The CDR3 nucleotides read TGTGCCAGCAGTTACTCCTTGCCGGGGGGTATCACAGATACGCAGTATTTT.

This clonotype was seen only a few times. V gene TRBV4-1 combines with J gene TRBJ1-1; D gene uncertain. CDR1 and CDR2 from the germline V gene are MGHRA and YSYEKL. This CDR3 has 15 residues. V lost 0 bases and J 1 base, leaving 9 bases between the germline ends. This CDR3 reads CASSQDPGRNTEAFF. CDR3 bases: TGCGCCAGCAGCCAAGATCCCGGACGGAACACTGAAGCTTTCTTT.

The chain couples TRBV5-6 to TRBJ2-5; weak D call: TRBD1 (6 bases). V lost 3 bases, J lost 0 bases, and 15 bases lay in between. CDR1 SGHDT and CDR2 YYEEEE come from the germline V gene. This CDR3 spans 16 amino acids. The CDR3 sequence is CASSWTGTKYQETQYF. CDR3 DNA: TGTGCCAGCAGCTGGACCGGGACAAAGTACCAAGAGACCCAGTACTTC.

The J gene is TRBJ1-5, the V gene TRBV5-6; perhaps TRBD1 as D (5 bases). The germline V gene encodes CDR1 SGHDT and CDR2 YYEEEE. The CDR3 loop spans 13 amino acids. Between the trimmed V and J ends, which lost 2 bases and 9 bases, there was a span of 12 bases. This CDR3 is CASSFGTSGPQHF. The CDR3 coding sequence is TGTGCCAGCAGCTTTGGGACGAGTGGGCCCCAGCATTTT.

Written as DNA, the CDR3 is TGCAGCGTTGGTAGCAGCGGGGATAACACCGGGGAGCTGTTTTTT. Translation: CSVGSSGDNTGELFF. The gene calls are TRBV29-1 and TRBJ2-2, with 7 nucleotides matching TRBD2. The CDR3 is 15 residues long. Unmatched junction bases numbered 7, after V lost 4 bases and J lost 2 bases. CDR1 is SQVTM, CDR2 ANQGSEA, per germline.

This clonotype came up a few times. V gene TRBV2 combines with J gene TRBJ1-5; D is uncertain. Germline CDR1 reads SNHLY; CDR2 reads FYNNEI. V was shortened by 4 bases and J by 7 bases, with 8 bases between the two germline ends. The CDR3 loop spans 12 amino acids. Here the CDR3 reads CASSGEVQPQHF. The CDR3 coding sequence is TGTGCCAGCAGTGGCGAGGTACAGCCCCAGCATTTT.

The V gene is TRBV3-1, the J gene TRBJ2-1; no firm D call. The germline V gene encodes CDR1 LGHDT and CDR2 YNNKEL (reference sequence). Trimming took 1 base from V and 8 from J, leaving 6 bases between them. CDR3 length equals 12 residues. The CDR3 sequence is CASSQVGYEQFF. In DNA, the CDR3 is TGTGCCAGCAGCCAAGTGGGCTATGAGCAGTTCTTC.

This clonotype was recorded a few times. This rearrangement joins TRBV14 to TRBJ1-4; D is unresolved. This CDR3 spans 12 amino acids. The ends were cut back, 0 bases at V and 10 bases at J, with 6 bases in the middle. The germline V gene encodes CDR1 SGHDN and CDR2 FVKESK. The CDR3 coding sequence is TGTGCCAGCAGCCAAGATTACCGAAAACTGTTTTTT. Amino acids: CASSQDYRKLFF.

This clonotype has just a few counts. The chain recombines TRBV7-2 with TRBJ2-5, with TRBD2 as a possible D gene (6 bases). The V end was cut by 2 bases, the J end by 2 bases, with 12 bases between. The length of the CDR3 is 15 residues. From germline, CDR1 is SGHTA and CDR2 FQGNSA. CDR3 sequence: CASSLFPGEQETQYF. CDR3 coding DNA: TGTGCCAGCAGCTTATTCCCGGGGGAACAAGAGACCCAGTACTTC.

This clonotype was seen a few times. The CDR3 nucleotides are TGTGCCAGCAGGCGTCCGGGAAGCGGCGACAATGAGCAGTTCTTC. Its protein product is CASRRPGSGDNEQFF. This chain links TRBV6-6 with TRBJ2-1; TRBD2 is a possible D gene (5 bases). Germline loops: CDR1 MNHNY, CDR2 SVGAGI (reference sequence). V gave up 6 bases and J gave up 5 bases, with 17 bases separating them. The CDR3 covers 15 residues.

The genes are TRBV11-2 and TRBJ2-5, with D perhaps TRBD2 (6 bases). V shed 3 bases and J shed 5 bases, with 19 bases lying between them. CDR3 length: 16 amino acids. CDR1 and CDR2 from the germline V gene are SGHAT and FQNNGV. CDR3 nucleotide sequence: TGTGCCAGCAGCTTTGGGTTCGGGACGGGGGAGGAGACCCAGTACTTC. Translation gives CASSFGFGTGEETQYF.

The V gene is TRBV5-1, the J gene TRBJ2-3; possible D gene TRBD2, 5 bases. The CDR3 is made up of 15 amino acids. V lost 0 bases to trimming and J lost 2 bases, with 10 bases between them. The germline V gene has CDR1 SGHRS and CDR2 YFSETQ. The CDR3 DNA reads as TGCGCCAGCAGCTTGGATAAGGACTTCACAGATACGCAGTATTTT. Translated, it gives CASSLDKDFTDTQYF.

Turning to this clonotype: Relative to the germline gene, one junction end is altered; a read error may explain this. The J gene is TRBJ1-2, the V gene TRBV7-2; no clear D. Germline V gene sequence: CDR1 SGHTA, CDR2 FQGNSA. This CDR3 has 11 residues. The CDR3: CASSLVLGYTF. The DNA of the CDR3 is TGTGCCAGCAGCTTAGTACTCGGCTACACTTTC.

Points on this clonotype: A much larger clone lies a single base off, so this may be a read error. The rearrangement uses TRBV3-1 and TRBJ2-1; D gene ambiguous. This CDR3 has 11 amino acids. V gave up 5 bases and J gave up 6 bases, with 5 bases separating them. The germline gives CDR1 LGHDT, CDR2 YNNKEL (reference sequence). The CDR3 coding sequence is TGTGCCAGCAGCAAAAGCAATGAGCAGTTCTTC. Protein product: CASSKSNEQFF.

CDR3 bases: TGTGCCAGCAGCCAAGACCATAGCGGGGGGGCGGAGACCCAGTACTTC. Protein: CASSQDHSGGAETQYF. The rearrangement uses TRBV4-2 and TRBJ2-5; TRBD2 matches at 11 bases. Germline V CDR1 and CDR2: LGHNA, YNFKEQ. CDR3 length equals 16 residues. V lost 0 bases to trimming and J lost 5 bases; unmatched junction nucleotides: 5.

V is TRBV3-1 and J is TRBJ2-7, with D tentatively TRBD1 or TRBD2 (5 bases each). V gave up 4 bases and J gave up 2 bases, with 15 bases separating them. The CDR3 is 15 amino acids. Germline V lookup: CDR1 LGHDT, CDR2 YNNKEL (reference sequence). The chain's CDR3 is CASSLRRDATYEQYF. The CDR3 nucleotides read TGTGCCAGCAGCCTCCGCCGGGACGCTACCTACGAGCAGTACTTC.

The gene calls are TRBV3-1 and TRBJ2-2; 7 nucleotides align to TRBD2. This CDR3 contains 15 residues. The ends lost 0 bases at V and 4 bases at J; junction bases unmatched: 2. Germline CDR1 reads LGHDT; CDR2 reads YNNKEL (reference sequence). Here the CDR3 reads CASSQDLAVTGELFF. CDR3 coding DNA: TGTGCCAGCAGCCAAGATCTAGCGGTCACCGGGGAGCTGTTTTTT.

This chain connects TRBV7-9 to TRBJ2-5; maybe TRBD2 (5 bases). Trimming left V 5 bases short and J 11 bases short, with 12 bases between. The germline V gene encodes CDR1 SEHNR and CDR2 FQNEAQ (reference sequence). There are 11 residues in the CDR3. The chain's CDR3 is CASSGLQEQYF. CDR3 DNA: TGTGCCAGCAGCGGACTCCAGGAGCAGTACTTC.

Here the CDR3 reads CASSYSMAPSSYEQYF. CDR3 DNA: TGTGCCAGCAGTTACTCGATGGCACCGTCGAGCTACGAGCAGTACTTC. The chain joins TRBV6-2 or TRBV6-3 to TRBJ2-7; no firm D call. V lost 0 bases and J 3 bases, leaving 15 bases between the germline ends. Germline assignment: CDR1 MNHEY and CDR2 SVGEGT. The CDR3 contains 16 residues.